These T cell receptor beta chains were read from a single sample in a study of CD8 T cells in Susac syndrome. From the immunoSEQ multiplex PCR reads, TCRdb called clonotypes with MiXCR, one entry per CDR3 protein. The profile covers hundreds of thousands of distinct CDR3 sequences, with over 90% appearing a single time and 0.082% taken by the ten largest. The sequenced material came from CD4+ T cells from PBMCs. These TCRs come from a human donor with multiple sclerosis. Each CDR3 is given without its conserved first and last residue. Fields, in order: V gene, J gene, CDR3 protein.

V: TRBV20-1
J: TRBJ2-3
CDR3: STMGLAVDTQY

V: TRBV18
J: TRBJ2-7
CDR3: ASSKTGGYEQY

V: TRBV5-4
J: TRBJ1-1
CDR3: ASRRNKGDTEAF

V: TRBV29-1
J: TRBJ2-1
CDR3: SVGRRGYYNEQF

V: TRBV20-1
J: TRBJ2-1
CDR3: SARGWGRISDEQF

V: TRBV3-1
J: TRBJ2-2
CDR3: ASSQSGENTGELF

V: TRBV29-1
J: TRBJ2-7
CDR3: SVDTGTREQY

V: TRBV5-1
J: TRBJ1-5
CDR3: ASSLDGTSNQPQH

V: TRBV30
J: TRBJ1-3
CDR3: AWSVLWGAGNTIY

V: TRBV4-2
J: TRBJ2-6
CDR3: ASSQDRQGWASGANVLT

V: TRBV11-2
J: TRBJ2-1
CDR3: ASSSPNEQF

V: TRBV29-1
J: TRBJ2-3
CDR3: SVQVVRASTDTQY

V: TRBV2
J: TRBJ1-1
CDR3: ASSDQRTEAF

V: TRBV15
J: TRBJ1-6
CDR3: ATSREGHQDPYNSPLH

V: TRBV2
J: TRBJ1-3
CDR3: ATWTGFGNTIY

V: TRBV10-3
J: TRBJ2-1
CDR3: AIRRGLRDEQF

V: TRBV20-1
J: TRBJ1-1
CDR3: SARVNRKAF

V: TRBV29-1
J: TRBJ2-1
CDR3: SVYETSGYNEQF

V: TRBV3-1
J: TRBJ2-5
CDR3: ASSQRGWETQY

V: TRBV7-9
J: TRBJ1-5
CDR3: ASSLWLPGINQPQH

V: TRBV19
J: TRBJ2-7
CDR3: ASRAPGGGEQY

V: TRBV29-1
J: TRBJ2-7
CDR3: SVSGTGFLEQY

V: TRBV29-1
J: TRBJ1-1
CDR3: SDIGQPYTFGTEAF

V: TRBV12-3/TRBV12-4
J: TRBJ1-2
CDR3: ASSFSPTRGYT

V: TRBV11-1
J: TRBJ2-5
CDR3: ASSLRVEAGTETQY

V: TRBV29-1
J: TRBJ2-7
CDR3: SVEGPGQGAREQY

V: TRBV20-1
J: TRBJ2-2
CDR3: SARAYPNTGELF

V: TRBV27
J: TRBJ2-3
CDR3: ASSLESGARASTDTQY

V: TRBV20-1
J: TRBJ1-1
CDR3: SARVGGHTTGTEAF

V: TRBV9
J: TRBJ2-7
CDR3: ASSGGQTYEQY

V: TRBV25-1
J: TRBJ1-1
CDR3: AGESALGIAF